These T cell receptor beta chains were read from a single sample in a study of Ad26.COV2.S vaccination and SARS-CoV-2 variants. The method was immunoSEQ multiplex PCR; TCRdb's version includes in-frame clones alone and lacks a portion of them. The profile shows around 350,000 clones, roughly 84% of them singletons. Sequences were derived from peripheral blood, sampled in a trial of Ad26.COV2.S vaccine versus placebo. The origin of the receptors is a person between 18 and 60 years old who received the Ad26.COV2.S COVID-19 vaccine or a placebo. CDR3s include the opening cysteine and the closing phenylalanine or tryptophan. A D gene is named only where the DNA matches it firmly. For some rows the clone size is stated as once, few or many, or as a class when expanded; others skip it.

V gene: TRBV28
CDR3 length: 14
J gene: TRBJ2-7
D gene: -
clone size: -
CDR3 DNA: TGTGCCAGCAGTCCCGGGACAACCTCCTACGAGCAGTACTTC
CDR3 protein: CASSPGTTSYEQYF

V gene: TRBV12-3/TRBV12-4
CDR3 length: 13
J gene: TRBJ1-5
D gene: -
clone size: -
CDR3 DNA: TGTGCCAGCAGCTCCGGGGCCAATCAGCCCCAGCATTTT
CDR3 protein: CASSSGANQPQHF

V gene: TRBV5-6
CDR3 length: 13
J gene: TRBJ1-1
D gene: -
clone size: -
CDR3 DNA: TGTGCCAGCGTGCGGGACCCGAACACTGAAGCTTTCTTT
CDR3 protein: CASVRDPNTEAFF

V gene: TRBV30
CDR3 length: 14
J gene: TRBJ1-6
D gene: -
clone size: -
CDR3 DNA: TGTGCCTGGAGTGTCGGCAGGGACGGTTCACCCCTCCACTTT
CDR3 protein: CAWSVGRDGSPLHF

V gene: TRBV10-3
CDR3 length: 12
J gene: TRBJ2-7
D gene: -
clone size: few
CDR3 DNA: TGTGCCATCAGTGAGGGGGCACTCCCGCAGTACTTC
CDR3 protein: CAISEGALPQYF

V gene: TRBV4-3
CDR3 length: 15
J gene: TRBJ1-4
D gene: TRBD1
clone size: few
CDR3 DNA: TGCGCCAGCAGCCACAAGACAGGGGGTAATGAAAAACTGTTTTTT
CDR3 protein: CASSHKTGGNEKLFF

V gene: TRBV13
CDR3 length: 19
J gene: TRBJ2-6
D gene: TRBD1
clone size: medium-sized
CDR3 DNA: TGTGCCAGCAGCACTGTTTTCAGGGGGCGCCCCTATGGGGCCAACGTCCTGACTTTC
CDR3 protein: CASSTVFRGRPYGANVLTF

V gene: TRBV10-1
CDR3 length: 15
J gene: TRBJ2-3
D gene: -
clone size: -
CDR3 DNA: TGCGCCAGCAGTGAGCTACAGGGCCACACAGATACGCAGTATTTT
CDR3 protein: CASSELQGHTDTQYF

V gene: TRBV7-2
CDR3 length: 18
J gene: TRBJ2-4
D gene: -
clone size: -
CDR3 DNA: TGTGCCAGCAGCTTAGCGACGGTTGGAGTACTAGCCAAAAACATTCAGTACTTC
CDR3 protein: CASSLATVGVLAKNIQYF

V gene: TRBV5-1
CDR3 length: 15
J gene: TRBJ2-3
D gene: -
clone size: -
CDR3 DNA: TGCGCCAGCAGCTTGACGCGGGGGCCCACAGATACGCAGTATTTT
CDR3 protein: CASSLTRGPTDTQYF

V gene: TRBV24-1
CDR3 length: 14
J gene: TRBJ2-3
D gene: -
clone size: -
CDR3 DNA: TGTGCCACCAGCGACCGGTCTTTCACAGATACGCAGTATTTT
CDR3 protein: CATSDRSFTDTQYF

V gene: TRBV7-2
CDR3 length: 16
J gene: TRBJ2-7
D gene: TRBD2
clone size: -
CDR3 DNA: TGTGCCAGCAGCTTACAATCTAGCGGGGGCCCCTACGAGCAGTACTTC
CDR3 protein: CASSLQSSGGPYEQYF

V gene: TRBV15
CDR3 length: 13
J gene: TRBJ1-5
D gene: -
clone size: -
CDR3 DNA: TGCCCCAGAGGGGGGCCGGGTAATCAGCCCCAGCATTTT
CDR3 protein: CPRGGPGNQPQHF

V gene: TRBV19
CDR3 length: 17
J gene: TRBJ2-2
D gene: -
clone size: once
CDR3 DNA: TGTGCCAGTAGTCTAAAGGGGGACTTCGGGGGCACCGGGGAGCTGTTTTTT
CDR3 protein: CASSLKGDFGGTGELFF

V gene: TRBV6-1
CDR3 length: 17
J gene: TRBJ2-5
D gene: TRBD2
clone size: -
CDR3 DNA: TGTGCCAGCAGTGAAGCAGGTGGCGGGAGTAGCCAAGAGACCCAGTACTTC
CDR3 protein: CASSEAGGGSSQETQYF

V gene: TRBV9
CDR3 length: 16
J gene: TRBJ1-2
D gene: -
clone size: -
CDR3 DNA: TGTGCCAGCAGCGTTTCCCTCGGGCCTGCGGCCTATGGCTACACCTTC
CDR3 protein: CASSVSLGPAAYGYTF

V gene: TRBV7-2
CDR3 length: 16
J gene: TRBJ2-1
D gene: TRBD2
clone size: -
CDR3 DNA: TGTGCCAGCAGCTCCCTAGCGGGAGCCGCTCACAATGAGCAGTTCTTC
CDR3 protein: CASSSLAGAAHNEQFF

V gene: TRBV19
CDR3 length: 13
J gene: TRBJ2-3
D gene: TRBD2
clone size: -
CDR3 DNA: TGTGCCAGTAGTATCCCCGGACTAGCGACGCAGTATTTT
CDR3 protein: CASSIPGLATQYF

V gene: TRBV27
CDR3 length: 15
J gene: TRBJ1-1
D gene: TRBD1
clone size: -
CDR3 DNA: TGTGCCAGCAGTCGACAGGGGGCTCTGAACACTGAAGCTTTCTTT
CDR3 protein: CASSRQGALNTEAFF

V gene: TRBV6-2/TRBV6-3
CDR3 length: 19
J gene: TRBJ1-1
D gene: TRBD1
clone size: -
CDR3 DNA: TGTGCCAGCAGTTACCCAGCCGACAGGGGCGGTGAGTCGAACACTGAAGCTTTCTTT
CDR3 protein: CASSYPADRGGESNTEAFF

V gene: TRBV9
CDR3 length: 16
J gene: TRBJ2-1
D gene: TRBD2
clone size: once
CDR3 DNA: TGTGCCAGCAGCGTAGGTGGTGCGGGAGGGTACAATGAGCAGTTCTTC
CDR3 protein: CASSVGGAGGYNEQFF

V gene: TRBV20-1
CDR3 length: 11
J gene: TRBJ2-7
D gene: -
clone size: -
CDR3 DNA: TGCAGTGCTGACCTAGAGTGGGAGCAGTACTTC
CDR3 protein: CSADLEWEQYF

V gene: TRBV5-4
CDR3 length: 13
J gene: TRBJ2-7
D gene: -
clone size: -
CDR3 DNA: TGTGCCAGCAGTCGAGACCAGGCCCGGGAGCAGTACTTC
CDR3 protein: CASSRDQAREQYF

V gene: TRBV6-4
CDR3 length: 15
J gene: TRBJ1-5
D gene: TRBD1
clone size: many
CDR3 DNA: TGTGCCAGCAGTGCCGGGACAGAAGGCAATCAGCCCCAGCATTTT
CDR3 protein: CASSAGTEGNQPQHF

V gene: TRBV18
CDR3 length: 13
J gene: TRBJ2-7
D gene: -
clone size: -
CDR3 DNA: TGTGCCAGCTCACCACCAGGGAACTACGAGCAGTACTTC
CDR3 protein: CASSPPGNYEQYF

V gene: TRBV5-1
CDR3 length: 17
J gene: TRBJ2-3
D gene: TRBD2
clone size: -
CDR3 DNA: TGCGCCAGCAGCTTGGCCCCAGCGGGGGCCTACACAGATACGCAGTATTTT
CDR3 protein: CASSLAPAGAYTDTQYF

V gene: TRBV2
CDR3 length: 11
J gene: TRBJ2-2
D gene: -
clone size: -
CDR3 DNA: TGTGCCAGCAGATACACCGGGGAGCTGTTTTTT
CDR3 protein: CASRYTGELFF

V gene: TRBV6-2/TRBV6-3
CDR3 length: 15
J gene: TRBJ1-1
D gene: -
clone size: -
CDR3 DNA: TGTGCCAGCAGCGACTCGGGCTGGGGTAAGACTGAAGCTTTCTTT
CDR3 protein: CASSDSGWGKTEAFF

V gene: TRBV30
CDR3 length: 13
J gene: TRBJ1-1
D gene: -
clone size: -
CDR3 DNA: TGTGCCTGGAGCGCGGACAGACAAACTGAAGCTTTCTTT
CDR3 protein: CAWSADRQTEAFF

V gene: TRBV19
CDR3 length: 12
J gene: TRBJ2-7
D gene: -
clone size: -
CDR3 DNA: TGTGCCAGTAGTATGCAGGGAGGCGAGCAGTACTTC
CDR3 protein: CASSMQGGEQYF

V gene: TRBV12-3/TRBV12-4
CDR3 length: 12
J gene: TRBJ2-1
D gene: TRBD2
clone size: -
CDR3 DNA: TGTGCCAGCAGTTTCCTGGGACTAGAGCAGTTCTTC
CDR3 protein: CASSFLGLEQFF

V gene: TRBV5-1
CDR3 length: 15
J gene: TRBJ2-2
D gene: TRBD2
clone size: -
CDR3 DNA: TGCGCCAGCAGGTATCTAGCGGGAGAAGCCGGGGAGCTGTTTTTT
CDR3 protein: CASRYLAGEAGELFF

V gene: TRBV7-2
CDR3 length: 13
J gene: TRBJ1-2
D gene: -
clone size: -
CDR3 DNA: TGTGCCAGCAGCTTAGAGGGCTGGGAGGGCTACACCTTC
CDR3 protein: CASSLEGWEGYTF

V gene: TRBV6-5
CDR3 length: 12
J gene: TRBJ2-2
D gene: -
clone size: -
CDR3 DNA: TGTGCCAGCAGTACCAACACCGGGGAGCTGTTTTTT
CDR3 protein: CASSTNTGELFF

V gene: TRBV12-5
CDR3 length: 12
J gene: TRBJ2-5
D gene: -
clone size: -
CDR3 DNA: TGTGCTAGTGGACAGACCGGAGAGACCCAGTACTTC
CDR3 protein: CASGQTGETQYF

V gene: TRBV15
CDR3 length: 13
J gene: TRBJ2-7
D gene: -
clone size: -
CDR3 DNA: TGTGCCACCAGCAGAGATCCCTTGAACGAGCAGTACTTC
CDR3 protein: CATSRDPLNEQYF

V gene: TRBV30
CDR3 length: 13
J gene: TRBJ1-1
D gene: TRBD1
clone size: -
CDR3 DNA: TGTGCCTGGGGGGGACAGCCGAACACTGAAGCTTTCTTT
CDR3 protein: CAWGGQPNTEAFF

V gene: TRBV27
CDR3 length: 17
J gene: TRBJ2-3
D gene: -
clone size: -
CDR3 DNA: TGTGCCAGCAGTTTAGGAATCAGGGGCCAGGGCGCAGATACGCAGTATTTT
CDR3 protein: CASSLGIRGQGADTQYF

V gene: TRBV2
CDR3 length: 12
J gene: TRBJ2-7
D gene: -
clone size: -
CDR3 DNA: TGTGCCAGCAGGGACCGGGGCTACGAGCAGTACTTC
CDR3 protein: CASRDRGYEQYF

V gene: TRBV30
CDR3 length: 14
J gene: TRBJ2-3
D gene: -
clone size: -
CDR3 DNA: TGTGCCTGGCTCGGGATATACAGCACAGATACGCAGTATTTT
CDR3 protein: CAWLGIYSTDTQYF

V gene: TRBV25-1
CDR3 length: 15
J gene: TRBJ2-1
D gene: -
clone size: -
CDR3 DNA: TGTGCCAGCAGCGTCGAACCGGGACACGATTATGAGCAGTTCTTC
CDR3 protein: CASSVEPGHDYEQFF

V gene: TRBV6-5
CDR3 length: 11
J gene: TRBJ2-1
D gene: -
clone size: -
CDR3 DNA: TGTGCCAGCAGTTCTCACGCGGGGCGGTTCTTC
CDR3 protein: CASSSHAGRFF

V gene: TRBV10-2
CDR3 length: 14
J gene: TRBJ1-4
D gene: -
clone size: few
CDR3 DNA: TGCGCCAGCAGTGAGTGGGGAACTAATGAAAAACTGTTTTTT
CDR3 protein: CASSEWGTNEKLFF

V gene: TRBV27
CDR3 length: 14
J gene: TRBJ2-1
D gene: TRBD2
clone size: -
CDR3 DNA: TGTGCCAGCAGAGAAGCGGGGGCGGGGAATGAGCAGTTCTTC
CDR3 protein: CASREAGAGNEQFF

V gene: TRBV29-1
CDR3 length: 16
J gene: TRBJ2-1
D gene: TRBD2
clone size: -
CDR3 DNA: TGCAGCGTTGGACAGATTAGCGGGAGGGCCTATAATGAGCAGTTCTTC
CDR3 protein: CSVGQISGRAYNEQFF

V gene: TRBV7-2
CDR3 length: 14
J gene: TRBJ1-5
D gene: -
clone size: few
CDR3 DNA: TGTGCCAGCAGCTTAAGATCAGCTAATCAGCCCCAGCATTTT
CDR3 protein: CASSLRSANQPQHF

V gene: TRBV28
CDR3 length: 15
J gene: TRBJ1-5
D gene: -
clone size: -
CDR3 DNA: TGTGCCAGCAGTTTAGGGCAGGGGTTTGTTCAGCCCCAGCATTTT
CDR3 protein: CASSLGQGFVQPQHF

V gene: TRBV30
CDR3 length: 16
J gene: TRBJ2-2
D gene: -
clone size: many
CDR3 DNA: TGTGCCTGGAGCAACCCATTGAGGTGGAACACCGGGGAGCTGTTTTTT
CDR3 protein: CAWSNPLRWNTGELFF

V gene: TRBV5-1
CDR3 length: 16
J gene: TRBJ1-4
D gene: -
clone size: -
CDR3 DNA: TGCGCCAGCAGCTTGGGATTGCAGGGGTCGGGCGAAAAACTGTTTTTT
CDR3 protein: CASSLGLQGSGEKLFF

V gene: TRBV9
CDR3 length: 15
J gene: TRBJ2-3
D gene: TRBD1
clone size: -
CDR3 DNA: TGTGCCAGCAGCGTCTTGGGGACAGGGCAAGATACGCAGTATTTT
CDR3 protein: CASSVLGTGQDTQYF

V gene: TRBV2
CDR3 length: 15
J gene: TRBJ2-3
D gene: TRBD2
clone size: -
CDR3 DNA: TGTGCCAGCAGTTATCTAGCGGGAATAGGTGATACGCAGTATTTT
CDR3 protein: CASSYLAGIGDTQYF

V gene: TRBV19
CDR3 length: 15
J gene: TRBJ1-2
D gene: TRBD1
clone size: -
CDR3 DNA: TGTGCCAGTAGTATCGGCCTGGGACAGGCCTATGGCTACACCTTC
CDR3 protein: CASSIGLGQAYGYTF

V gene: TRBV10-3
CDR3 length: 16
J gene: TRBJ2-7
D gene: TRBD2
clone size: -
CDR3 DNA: TGTGCCATCAAGGGGGGGCTAGCGGGAGGGATCTACGAGCAGTACTTC
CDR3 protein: CAIKGGLAGGIYEQYF

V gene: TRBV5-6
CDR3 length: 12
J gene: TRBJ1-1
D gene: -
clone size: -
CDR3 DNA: TGTGCCAGCAGCTTTCCGGGGACTGAAGCTTTCTTT
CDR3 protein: CASSFPGTEAFF

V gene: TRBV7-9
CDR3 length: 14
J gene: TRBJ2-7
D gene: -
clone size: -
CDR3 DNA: TGTGCCAGCAGACTTGACCCGGGCCTGGGGGAGCAGTACTTC
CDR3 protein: CASRLDPGLGEQYF

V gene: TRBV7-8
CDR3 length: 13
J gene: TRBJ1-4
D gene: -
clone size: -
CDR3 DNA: TGTGCCAGCAGCTCCGCTTTGGGGGAAAAACTGTTTTTT
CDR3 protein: CASSSALGEKLFF

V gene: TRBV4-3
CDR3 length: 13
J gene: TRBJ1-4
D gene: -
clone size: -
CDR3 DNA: TGCGCCAGCAGCCCTCGATTAAGTGAAAAACTGTTTTTT
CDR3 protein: CASSPRLSEKLFF

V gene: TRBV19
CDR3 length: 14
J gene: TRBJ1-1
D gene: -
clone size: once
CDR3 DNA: TGTGCCAGTAGTATTTTACAGGGGAACACTGAAGCTTTCTTT
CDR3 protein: CASSILQGNTEAFF

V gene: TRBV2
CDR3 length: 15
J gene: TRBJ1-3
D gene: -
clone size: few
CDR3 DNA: TGTGCCAGCAGTTGGGGGGTGACCTCTGGAAACACCATATATTTT
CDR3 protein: CASSWGVTSGNTIYF